Below, 25 T cell receptor beta chains from the same sample are listed, as sequenced in a study of cytomegalovirus exposure and HLA in healthy donors. PCR primers comprised 60 Vbeta and 13 Jbeta primers. Here immunoSEQ multiplex PCR was the method, and the copy in TCRdb shows in-frame clones only, minus some. This table has tens of thousands of clones, approximately 79% appearing once. Sequenced sample: PBMCs. The receptor set was obtained from a man aged 25-45 years in good health and CMV-seronegative.

The chain joins TRBV7-6 to TRBJ2-2; D remains unclear. The CDR3 is made up of 12 amino acids. V lost 5 bases and J 8 bases, leaving 9 bases between the germline ends. Germline CDR1 reads SGHVS; CDR2 reads FNYEAQ. DNA of the CDR3: TGTGCCAGCAGCCCTACCGGGGGGGAGCTGTTTTTT. Its translation: CASSPTGGELFF.

This chain joins TRBV28 and TRBJ2-7; possible D gene TRBD2, 5 bases. This CDR3 is built from 14 residues. Germline CDR1 reads MDHEN; CDR2 reads SYDVKM. With 4 bases removed from V and 2 bases from J, the gap between germline ends came to 12 bases. The CDR3 loop is CASSSPGLTYEQYF. The CDR3 region has the DNA TGTGCCAGCAGTTCCCCCGGACTCACCTACGAGCAGTACTTC. Complete variable domain (other parts from reference TRBV28 and TRBJ2-7): DVKVTQSSRYLVKRTGEKVFLECVQDMDHENMFWYRQDPGLGLRLIYFSYDVKMKEKGDIPEGYSVSREKKERFSLILESASTNQTSMYLCASSSPGLTYEQYFGPGTRLTVT.

The chain joins TRBV5-4 to TRBJ2-4; D perhaps matches TRBD1 (5 bases). Trimming removed 0 bases from V and 7 bases from J, with 11 bases in between. CDR3 length equals 14 residues. The germline V gene encodes CDR1 SGHNT and CDR2 YYREEE (reference sequence). The CDR3 bases are TGTGCCAGCAGCTTGGGTCAGGGTAGGAACATTCAGTACTTC. It encodes CASSLGQGRNIQYF.

V is TRBV19 and J is TRBJ2-2; 8 bases agree with TRBD2. Looked up from germline, CDR1 is LNHDA and CDR2 is SQIVND (reference sequence). The CDR3 totals 17 residues. Unmatched junction bases numbered 9, after V lost 5 bases and J lost 1 base. CDR3 protein: CASSRRRAGGNTGELFF. CDR3 coding DNA: TGTGCCAGTAGTCGGAGGCGGGCGGGGGGGAACACCGGGGAGCTGTTTTTT.

V usage is TRBV7-3 and J usage is TRBJ2-3; TRBD2 agrees at 12 bases. Germline V gives CDR1 SGHTA, CDR2 FQGTGA. Germline trimming cut 4 bases from V and 6 bases from J; bases unmatched to any gene: 8. The length of the CDR3 is 16 residues. CDR3 region: CASSSQASGGADTQYF. DNA of the CDR3: TGTGCCAGCAGCTCCCAAGCTAGCGGGGGGGCTGATACGCAGTATTTT.

This chain uses TRBV4-1 with TRBJ2-1, with 7 bases that match TRBD2. Germline CDR1 and CDR2: MGHRA and YSYEKL. J gave up 4 bases and V 0 bases, and 9 bases lay outside the gene matches. The CDR3 covers 17 residues. The CDR3 region is CASSQEGGGGIYNEQFF. The CDR3, as DNA: TGCGCCAGCAGCCAAGAAGGTGGGGGGGGGATATACAATGAGCAGTTCTTC.

The gene calls are TRBV4-1 and TRBJ2-1; 9 bases agree with TRBD2. Germline V gene sequence: CDR1 MGHRA, CDR2 YSYEKL. Unmatched junction bases numbered 5, after V lost 1 base and J lost 7 bases. The CDR3 has 15 residues. The CDR3 reads CASSQVERGANEQFF. The CDR3 coding sequence is TGCGCCAGCAGCCAAGTCGAGCGGGGGGCTAATGAGCAGTTCTTC.

V is TRBV15 and J is TRBJ1-4; the D is unclear. From germline, CDR1 is LNHNV and CDR2 YYDKDF (reference sequence). This CDR3 contains 16 residues. V lost 2 bases and J lost 3, with 13 bases in between. This chain's CDR3 is CATSRYRGVSNEKLFF. In nucleotides, the CDR3 is TGTGCCACCAGCAGATACCGCGGGGTTTCTAATGAAAAACTGTTTTTT.

The chain combines TRBV6-6 with TRBJ2-3, with 10 bases matching TRBD1. CDR1 and CDR2 (germline): MNHNY, SVGAGI (reference sequence). V dropped 9 bases and J dropped 8; count of bases not matched to a gene: 14. This CDR3 is 15 amino acids long. The chain's CDR3 is CASTFRDRGFGTQYF. The CDR3 region has the DNA TGTGCCAGTACATTCCGGGACAGGGGTTTTGGTACGCAGTATTTT.

The chain uses TRBV12-5 and TRBJ1-1; maybe TRBD1 (6 bases). The CDR3 is made up of 17 amino acids. V dropped 0 bases and J dropped 3 bases, with 17 bases sitting between them. Per the germline V gene, CDR1 is LGHNT and CDR2 is FRNRAP. CDR3 DNA: TGTGCTAGTGGTTTGGTACGTGTGGGGGGGCAGCACACTGAAGCTTTCTTT. It translates to CASGLVRVGGQHTEAFF.

The J gene is TRBJ1-5, the V gene TRBV6-1; maybe TRBD1 (5 bases). V lost 1 base and J 4 bases, leaving 17 bases between the germline ends. Germline V gene lookup returns CDR1 MNHNS and CDR2 SASEGT. This CDR3 contains 17 residues. The CDR3 sequence is CASSEDPPGYRNQPQHF. The CDR3 nucleotides are TGTGCCAGCAGTGAAGACCCCCCAGGGTATAGAAATCAGCCCCAGCATTTT.

The genes are TRBV30 and TRBJ1-2; D possibly corresponds to TRBD1 (6 bases). Germline CDR1 reads GTSNPN; CDR2 reads SVGIG (reference sequence). The CDR3 runs to 14 residues. Trimming took 2 bases from V and 2 from J, leaving 12 bases between them. The CDR3 protein is CAWSFRTANYGYTF. Written as DNA, the CDR3 is TGTGCCTGGAGTTTCAGGACAGCAAACTATGGCTACACCTTC.

The chain uses TRBV7-2 and TRBJ1-1; no clear D gene. CDR3 length: 14 residues. CDR1 and CDR2 (germline): SGHTA, FQGNSA. Deletions cut 2 bases from V and 5 bases from J, with 12 bases between. Written as DNA, the CDR3 is TGTGCCAGCAGCTTAAATCCCCTGCGAACTGAAGCTTTCTTT. As protein: CASSLNPLRTEAFF.

The chain uses TRBV2 and TRBJ1-1, with a tentative D call TRBD1 (5 bases). This CDR3 is 18 amino acids long. Germline V gives CDR1 SNHLY, CDR2 FYNNEI. The V gene lost 3 bases and the J gene lost 0 bases, with 20 bases spanning the gap. CDR3 protein: CASSDTPPRRGVNTEAFF. CDR3 DNA: TGTGCCAGCAGTGATACCCCCCCTCGCCGGGGGGTGAACACTGAAGCTTTCTTT.

In its sample, this clone was seen a few times. The chain recombines TRBV2 with TRBJ2-5; a weak D match, TRBD2 (6 bases). The germline CDR1 and CDR2 sequences are SNHLY and FYNNEI. CDR3 length: 14 amino acids. Trimming stripped 4 bases from V and 3 bases from J, with 12 bases between. The CDR3 sequence is CASSGGLLEETQYF. In DNA form, the CDR3 reads TGTGCCAGCAGTGGGGGACTCCTTGAAGAGACCCAGTACTTC. Filled out from reference TRBV2 and TRBJ2-5, the complete variable domain reads EPEVTQTPSHQVTQMGQEVILRCVPISNHLYFYWYRQILGQKVEFLVSFYNNEISEKSEIFDDQFSVERPDGSNFTLKIRSTKLEDSAMYFCASSGGLLEETQYFGPGTRLLVL.

A few counts support this clone. In nucleotides, the CDR3 is TGTGCCAGCAGTTCCGTTCAGGGGTTGAACACTGAAGCTTTCTTT. Protein sequence: CASSSVQGLNTEAFF. This sequence joins TRBV28 and TRBJ1-1; tentative D call: TRBD1 (6 bases). The CDR3 covers 15 residues. Germline CDR1 MDHEN, CDR2 SYDVKM. Trimming took off 4 bases at V and 0 bases at J, with 12 bases between the two ends.

In its sample, this clone was seen a few times. The rearrangement links TRBV10-3 to TRBJ2-5, with TRBD2 matching over 8 bases. With 4 bases clipped from V and 2 bases from J, the junction kept 6 bases outside the gene matches. The length of the CDR3 is 15 residues. Germline V CDR1 and CDR2: ENHRY, SYGVKD. The DNA of the CDR3 is TGTGCCATCAGTGGGGATAGCGGGGATCAAGAGACCCAGTACTTC. This translates into CAISGDSGDQETQYF.

The chain uses TRBV11-2 and TRBJ1-2; no definite D call. Trimming took off 4 bases at V and 8 bases at J, with 11 bases between the two ends. This CDR3 contains 12 residues. CDR1 is SGHAT and CDR2 is FQNNGV in the germline V gene. DNA for the CDR3: TGTGCCAGCAGCTCAGAGGGCGCGGGCTACACCTTC. Translated, it gives CASSSEGAGYTF. Supplemented by reference TRBV11-2 and TRBJ1-2, the full variable domain reads EAGVAQSPRYKIIEKRQSVAFWCNPISGHATLYWYQQILGQGPKLLIQFQNNGVVDDSQLPKDRFSAERLKGVDSTLKIQPAKLEDSAVYLCASSSEGAGYTFGSGTRLTVV.

V usage is TRBV28 and J usage is TRBJ1-5; possible D gene TRBD1, 5 bases. The CDR3 spans 14 residues. V was cut by 0 bases and J by 7 bases, with 10 bases left in between. CDR1 MDHEN and CDR2 SYDVKM come from the germline V gene. The CDR3 here is CASSLWSRGQPQHF. The CDR3 DNA is TGTGCCAGCAGTTTATGGTCGCGGGGGCAGCCCCAGCATTTT.

The chain uses TRBV2 and TRBJ1-2; 9 bases align to TRBD1. The CDR3 consists of 15 residues. V was pared by 2 bases and J by 1 base, with 2 bases of the junction left unmatched. The germline gives CDR1 SNHLY, CDR2 FYNNEI. As DNA, the CDR3 is TGTGCCAGCAGTGAATTGGGACAGGGTAACTATGGCTACACCTTC. The encoded protein is CASSELGQGNYGYTF.

This clone was counted only a few times. The V call is TRBV2, the J call TRBJ2-1; 10 bases line up with TRBD2. The CDR3 totals 16 residues. CDR1 SNHLY and CDR2 FYNNEI come from the germline V gene. After removal of 6 bases from V and 7 bases from J, the junction contained 12 bases not matched to a gene. The CDR3, as DNA: TGTGCCAGCAGGGGGGTTATAGCGGGGGGCCGGAATGAGCAGTTCTTC. This gives the protein CASRGVIAGGRNEQFF.

This clone was seen a handful of times. The chain employs TRBV7-9 and TRBJ1-1, with D unclear. In germline, CDR1 is SEHNR, CDR2 FQNEAQ (reference sequence). The CDR3 consists of 13 residues. The V end was cut by 4 bases, the J end by 2 bases, with 8 bases between. CDR3 sequence: CASSSSLNTEAFF. CDR3 DNA sequence: TGTGCCAGCAGCTCAAGTCTAAACACTGAAGCTTTCTTT.

In this sample, this clone turned up a few times. The CDR3 region is CASSPTGQGSYEQYF. DNA for the CDR3: TGTGCCAGCAGTCCGACAGGACAGGGAAGTTACGAGCAGTACTTC. The chain links TRBV27 to TRBJ2-7; 8 bases match TRBD1. This CDR3 comprises 15 residues. The trim removed 5 bases at V and 4 bases at J, leaving 10 bases unmatched. Germline values: CDR1 MNHEY, CDR2 SMNVEV (reference sequence).

V is TRBV28 and J is TRBJ1-5; D uncertain. From germline, CDR1 is MDHEN and CDR2 SYDVKM. Trimming shortened V by 5 bases and J by 11 bases, and 13 bases separated the two germline ends. This CDR3 is built from 12 residues. This CDR3 is CASSAAGRAQHF. In DNA form, the CDR3 reads TGTGCCAGCAGTGCAGCGGGAAGGGCCCAGCATTTT.

The CDR3, as DNA: TGTGCCAGCAGTTCTACCCCGGGATACGGCTACACCTTC. Translation gives CASSSTPGYGYTF. The V and J genes are TRBV27 and TRBJ1-2; no reliable D call. The CDR3 runs 13 residues. Germline CDR1 is MNHEY and CDR2 is SMNVEV (reference sequence). Trimming cost V 4 bases and J 8 bases, with 14 bases left between them.